The present T cell receptor beta chain was sequenced within a study of blood T cell repertoires in COVID-19. Study-level background: The United States, Italy and Spain provided the acute and convalescent COVID-19 samples. Sources were T cells, B-cell-depleted T cells, or PBMCs; the material itself was cDNA or gDNA.

Germline V gene lookup returns CDR1 KGHSH and CDR2 LQKENI. J lost 5 bases, V lost 3 bases, and 5 bases had no gene match. This CDR3 region has 14 residues. In the original workflow: Estimation of nucleated cell counts relied on the amplification of reference gene primers. Sequencing used immunoSEQ multiplex PCR; TCRdb keeps in-frame clones, though not all of them. That table furnishes V, J and clone size, whereas the DNA furnished D and trimming. The data show roughly 170,000 clones, 85% to 90% seen once. The chain combines TRBV18 with TRBJ1-2; TRBD1 aligns across 8 bases. This receptor was obtained from a man between 65 and 85 years old with active or convalescent COVID-19. The specimen was peripheral blood. The CDR3 reads CASSPAGGPYGYTF. Written as DNA, the CDR3 is TGTGCCAGCTCACCCGCAGGGGGCCCGTATGGCTACACCTTC.